This T cell receptor beta chain appears in the sequencing data of a study of blood T cell repertoires in COVID-19. The overall study: The United States, Italy and Spain were the sources of the acute and convalescent COVID-19 samples. PBMCs, B-cell-depleted T cells, or T cells were the source of the cDNA or gDNA that made up the material.

The CDR3 has 16 residues. Germline V CDR1 and CDR2: LGHNT, FRNRAP. The V gene lost 4 bases and the J gene lost 5 bases, with 17 bases spanning the gap. During active infection, Seattle patients enrolled and were then monitored through disease. Original analysis: Nucleated cell number was recorded as an estimate derived from reference gene primer amplification. The data were produced by immunoSEQ multiplex PCR, yet TCRdb's version contains in-frame clones alone and is incomplete. That table gives V, J and clone size, and the DNA gave D and trimming. The sample gives 350,000 or so clones, more than 70% of which show up once; over 9.5% is in the top ten.

This chain links TRBV12-5 with TRBJ2-2, with TRBD1 as a possible D gene (5 bases). This receptor was taken from a woman in her twenties or thirties with COVID-19, enrolled during active disease. Specimen: peripheral blood. The CDR3 bases are TGTGCTAGTGGTTCGAGAACTACGACAGAAACCGGGGAGCTGTTTTTT. This codes for CASGSRTTTETGELFF.